Here is one T cell receptor (beta chain) with its context. Its antigen is not identified. In the PCR, 60 Vbeta and 13 Jbeta primers were used. Here immunoSEQ multiplex PCR was the method, and the copy in TCRdb shows in-frame clones only, minus some. This repertoire shows more than 85,000 clones, about 83% found once; its top ten account for 6% to 7.5%. These data belong to a study of cytomegalovirus exposure and HLA in healthy donors. Study-wide background: When over 300 donors were genotyped, roughly 80% of them were found to fall in the Caucasian-associated ancestry cluster. Whole-study findings and limits: CMV antigen specificity of a few CMV-associated chains was confirmed in vitro. Investigators reported 150 to 200 TCR beta chains as tied to cytomegalovirus. A later analysis linked a missense DCLRE1C variant to TCR beta V- and J-gene trimming.

Sequenced: PBMCs. This clonotype was obtained from a man aged 18 to 29 in good health and CMV-seronegative.

The CDR3 sequence: CASSAAVTSTDTQYF. The CDR3 nucleotides read TGTGCCAGCAGTGCCGCGGTGACTAGCACAGATACGCAGTATTTT. V and J are TRBV6-4 and TRBJ2-3; D unresolved. V lost 4 bases, J lost 0 bases, and 11 bases lay in between. This CDR3 is 15 amino acids long. Germline lookup yields CDR1 MRHNA and CDR2 SNTAGT.